This entry features one T cell receptor beta chain sequence. Germline V gene lookup returns CDR1 KGHDR and CDR2 SFDVKD. The CDR3 totals 14 residues. V was cut by 12 bases and J by 3 bases, with 18 bases left in between. This sample was taken from a study of T-cell memory formation after mild COVID-19. Each CDR3 protein gets one entry after TCRdb re-called the 5' RACE reads with MiXCR. The table has fewer than 350,000 distinct CDR3 sequences, 18% seen once. Sequencing was carried out using PBMCs or a T cell subset sorted from them (not recorded which). The chain uses TRBV24-1 and TRBJ2-3; D tentatively fits TRBD1 or TRBD2 (5 bases each). The receptor was isolated from a man aged 18 to 29 who had mild COVID-19 (a few samples of this study predate the infection). Cell type and time point are not known. The CDR3 loop is CAGGVGGRTDTQYF. The CDR3 coding sequence is TGTGCCGGGGGAGTAGGCGGTAGGACAGATACGCAGTATTTT.